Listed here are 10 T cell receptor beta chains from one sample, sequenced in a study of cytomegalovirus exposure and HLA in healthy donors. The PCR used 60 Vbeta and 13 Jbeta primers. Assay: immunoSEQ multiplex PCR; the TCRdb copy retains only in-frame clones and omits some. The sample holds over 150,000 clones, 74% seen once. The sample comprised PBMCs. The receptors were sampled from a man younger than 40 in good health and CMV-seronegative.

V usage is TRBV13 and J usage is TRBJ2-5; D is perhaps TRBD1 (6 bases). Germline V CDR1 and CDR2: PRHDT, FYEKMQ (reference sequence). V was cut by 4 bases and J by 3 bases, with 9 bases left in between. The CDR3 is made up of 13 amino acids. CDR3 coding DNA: TGTGCCAGCAGCTCAGGGGCGGAAGAGACCCAGTACTTC. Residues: CASSSGAEETQYF.

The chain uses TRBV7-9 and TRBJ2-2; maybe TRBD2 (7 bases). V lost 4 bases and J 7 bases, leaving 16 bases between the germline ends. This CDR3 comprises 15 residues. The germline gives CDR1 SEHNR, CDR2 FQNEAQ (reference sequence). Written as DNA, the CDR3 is TGTGCCAGCAGCTCCACGGGGGGCCGGGACGGGGAGCTGTTTTTT. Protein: CASSSTGGRDGELFF.

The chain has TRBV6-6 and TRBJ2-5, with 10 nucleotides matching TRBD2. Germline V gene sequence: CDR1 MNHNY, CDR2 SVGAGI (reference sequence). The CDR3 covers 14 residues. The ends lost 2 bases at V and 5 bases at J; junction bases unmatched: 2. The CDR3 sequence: CASSYGSGGETQYF. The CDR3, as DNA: TGTGCCAGCAGTTACGGTAGCGGGGGGGAGACCCAGTACTTC.

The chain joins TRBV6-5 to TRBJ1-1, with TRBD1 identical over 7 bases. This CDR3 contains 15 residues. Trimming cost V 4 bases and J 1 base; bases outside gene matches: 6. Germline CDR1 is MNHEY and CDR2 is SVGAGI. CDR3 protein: CASSSPGQTNTEAFF. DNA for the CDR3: TGTGCCAGCAGTTCCCCGGGACAGACGAACACTGAAGCTTTCTTT.

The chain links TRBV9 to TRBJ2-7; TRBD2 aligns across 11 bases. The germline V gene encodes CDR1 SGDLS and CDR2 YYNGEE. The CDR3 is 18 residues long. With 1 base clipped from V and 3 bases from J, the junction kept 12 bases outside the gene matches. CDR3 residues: CASSVSSGTSGRNYEQYF. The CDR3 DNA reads TGTGCCAGCAGCGTATCCTCCGGGACTAGCGGACGAAACTACGAGCAGTACTTC.

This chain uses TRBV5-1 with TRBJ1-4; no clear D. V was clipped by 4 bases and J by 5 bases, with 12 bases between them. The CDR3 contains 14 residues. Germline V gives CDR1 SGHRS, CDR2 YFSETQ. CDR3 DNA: TGCGCCAGCAGCAAGGGAGGGAAAAATGAAAAACTGTTTTTT. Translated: CASSKGGKNEKLFF.

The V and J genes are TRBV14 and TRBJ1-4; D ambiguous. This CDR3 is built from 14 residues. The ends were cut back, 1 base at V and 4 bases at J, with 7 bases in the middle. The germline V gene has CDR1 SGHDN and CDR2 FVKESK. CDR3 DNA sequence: TGTGCCAGCAGCCAAGGTGGGAGTAATGAAAAACTGTTTTTT. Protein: CASSQGGSNEKLFF.

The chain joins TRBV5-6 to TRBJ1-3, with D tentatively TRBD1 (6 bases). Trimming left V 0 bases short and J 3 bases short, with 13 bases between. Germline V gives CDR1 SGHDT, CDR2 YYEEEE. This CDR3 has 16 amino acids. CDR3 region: CASSLDGQNSGNTIYF. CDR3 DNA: TGTGCCAGCAGCTTGGATGGACAGAATAGTGGAAACACCATATATTTT.

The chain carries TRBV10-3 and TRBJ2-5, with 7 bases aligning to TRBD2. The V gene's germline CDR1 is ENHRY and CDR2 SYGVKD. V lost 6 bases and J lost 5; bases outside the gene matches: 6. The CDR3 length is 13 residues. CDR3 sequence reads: CAIRISGEETQYF. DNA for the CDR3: TGTGCCATCAGAATAAGCGGGGAGGAGACCCAGTACTTC.

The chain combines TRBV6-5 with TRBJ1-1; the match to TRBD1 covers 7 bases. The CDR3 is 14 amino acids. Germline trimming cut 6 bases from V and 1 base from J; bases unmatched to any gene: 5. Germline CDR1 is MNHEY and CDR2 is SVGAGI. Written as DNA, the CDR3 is TGTGCCAGCAGGACACGACAGGGGAACACTGAAGCTTTCTTT. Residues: CASRTRQGNTEAFF.